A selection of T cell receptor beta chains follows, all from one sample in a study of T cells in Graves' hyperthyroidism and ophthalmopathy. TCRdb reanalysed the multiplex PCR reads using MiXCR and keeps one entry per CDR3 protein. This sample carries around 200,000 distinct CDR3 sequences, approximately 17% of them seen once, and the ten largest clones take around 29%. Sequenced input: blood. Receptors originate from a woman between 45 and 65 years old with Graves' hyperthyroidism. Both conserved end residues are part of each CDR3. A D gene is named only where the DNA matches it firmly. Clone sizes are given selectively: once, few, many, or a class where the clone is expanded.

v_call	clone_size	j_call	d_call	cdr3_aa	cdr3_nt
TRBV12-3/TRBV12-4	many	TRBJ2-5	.	CASSLGRVDASRAETQYF	TGTGCCAGCAGTTTAGGGAGGGTGGACGCCTCTCGAGCGGAGACCCAGTACTTC
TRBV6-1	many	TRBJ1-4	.	CASSAGGEDEKLFF	TGTGCCAGCAGCGCGGGCGGGGAGGATGAAAAACTGTTTTTT
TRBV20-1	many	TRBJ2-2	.	CSASGPNTGELFF	TGCAGTGCTAGCGGGCCGAACACCGGGGAGCTGTTTTTT
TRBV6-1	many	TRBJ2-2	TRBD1	CASSESGTGGKLFF	TGTGCCAGCAGTGAATCCGGGACAGGGGGGAAGCTGTTTTTT
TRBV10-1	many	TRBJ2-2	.	CATSSGTGELFF	TGCGCCACCAGTTCGGGTACCGGGGAGCTGTTTTTT
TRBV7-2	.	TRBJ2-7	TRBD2	CASSPGTSGMSSYEQYF	TGTGCCAGCAGCCCCGGGACTAGCGGAATGAGCTCCTACGAGCAGTACTTC
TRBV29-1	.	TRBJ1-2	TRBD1	CSVDQGAGYTF	TGCAGCGTTGATCAGGGGGCGGGCTACACCTTC
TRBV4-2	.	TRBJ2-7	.	CASSQDWGGAGEQYF	TGTGCCAGCAGCCAAGACTGGGGGGGGGCCGGCGAGCAGTACTTC
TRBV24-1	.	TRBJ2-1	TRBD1	CATSDPTGTGTINEQFF	TGTGCCACCAGTGACCCTACCGGGACAGGGACCATCAATGAGCAGTTCTTC
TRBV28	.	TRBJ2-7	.	CASSLVEPTSSEQYF	TGTGCCAGCAGTTTAGTGGAGCCCACTTCGAGCGAGCAGTACTTC
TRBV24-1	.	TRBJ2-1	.	CATSDPNEQFF	TGTGCCACCAGTGACCCAAATGAGCAGTTCTTC
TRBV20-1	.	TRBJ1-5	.	CSAREGSYQPQHF	TGCAGTGCTAGAGAGGGCAGTTATCAGCCCCAGCATTTT
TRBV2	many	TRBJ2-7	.	CASSVDRSTRSSYEQYF	TGTGCCAGCAGTGTCGACAGGTCCACCCGGAGCTCCTACGAGCAGTACTTC
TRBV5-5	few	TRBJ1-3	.	CASSSGQLVTGNTIYF	TGTGCCAGCAGCTCTGGACAACTCGTAACGGGAAACACCATATATTTT
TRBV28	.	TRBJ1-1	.	CASSFSGGLGTEAFF	TGTGCCAGCAGTTTCTCGGGGGGCCTAGGGACTGAAGCTTTCTTT
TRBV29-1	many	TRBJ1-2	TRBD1	CSARDSYGYTF	TGCAGCGCGCGGGACAGCTATGGCTACACCTTC
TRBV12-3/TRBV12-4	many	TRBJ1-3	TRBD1	CASAGTASGNTIYF	TGTGCCAGCGCTGGGACAGCCTCTGGAAACACCATATATTTT
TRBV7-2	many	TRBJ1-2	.	CASSPGQSNYGYTF	TGTGCCAGCAGCCCCGGACAGTCTAACTATGGCTACACCTTC
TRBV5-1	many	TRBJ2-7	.	CASSSTHRAPSYEQYF	TGCGCCAGCAGCTCCACGCACCGGGCCCCCTCCTACGAGCAGTACTTC
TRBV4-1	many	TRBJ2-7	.	CASSQRYKAGVEDEQYF	TGCGCCAGCAGCCAAAGGTATAAAGCGGGCGTTGAGGACGAGCAGTACTTC
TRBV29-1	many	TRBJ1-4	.	CSTSDSPNEKLFF	TGCAGCACCTCGGACAGCCCTAATGAAAAACTGTTTTTT
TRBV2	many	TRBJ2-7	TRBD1	CASSGVGAGGRREQYF	TGTGCCAGCAGTGGCGTGGGGGCAGGGGGTCGTCGCGAGCAGTACTTC
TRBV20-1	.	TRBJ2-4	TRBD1	CSARPGTGGRDIQYF	TGCAGTGCTCGCCCCGGGACAGGGGGTCGAGACATTCAGTACTTC
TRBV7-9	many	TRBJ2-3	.	CASSPSYGTGSTDTQYF	TGTGCCAGCAGCCCTAGCTACGGAACGGGGAGCACAGATACGCAGTATTTT
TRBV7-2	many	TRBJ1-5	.	CASSTGRNILNF	TGTGCCAGCAGCACTGGACGGAACATTTTAAATTTT
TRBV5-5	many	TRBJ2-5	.	CASTKWGVQETQYF	TGTGCCAGCACCAAATGGGGGGTCCAGGAGACCCAGTACTTC
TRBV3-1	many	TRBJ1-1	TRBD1	CASSQAGTARNTEAFF	TGTGCCAGCAGCCAAGCCGGGACAGCAAGGAACACTGAAGCTTTCTTT
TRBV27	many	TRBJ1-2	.	CASSLGQFYGYTF	TGTGCCAGCAGTTTAGGACAGTTCTATGGCTACACCTTC
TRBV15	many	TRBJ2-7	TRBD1	CATSRGQGPYEQYF	TGTGCCACCAGCCGGGGACAGGGTCCCTACGAGCAGTACTTC
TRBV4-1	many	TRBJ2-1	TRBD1	CASTGLQGGNEQFF	TGCGCCAGCACTGGATTACAGGGGGGCAATGAGCAGTTCTTC
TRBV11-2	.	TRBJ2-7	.	CASSVYRVAHYEQYF	TGTGCCAGCAGCGTCTACCGGGTGGCCCACTACGAGCAGTACTTC
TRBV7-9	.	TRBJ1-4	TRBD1	CASSFGQGPEKLFF	TGTGCCAGCAGCTTCGGACAGGGACCTGAAAAACTGTTTTTT
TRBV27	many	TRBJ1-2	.	CASSLGGAGYGYTF	TGTGCCAGCAGTTTAGGGGGGGCAGGCTATGGCTACACCTTC
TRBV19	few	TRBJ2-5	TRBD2	CASRTSGAETQYF	TGTGCCAGTAGAACTAGCGGGGCAGAGACCCAGTACTTC
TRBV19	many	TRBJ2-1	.	CASSIAYNEQFF	TGTGCCAGTAGTATAGCCTACAATGAGCAGTTCTTC
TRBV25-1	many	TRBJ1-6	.	CASSELGGSSPLHF	TGTGCCAGCAGTGAATTGGGAGGGAGCTCACCCCTCCACTTT
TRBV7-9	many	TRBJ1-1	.	CASSLVYSTEAFF	TGTGCCAGCAGCTTAGTATACAGTACTGAAGCTTTCTTT
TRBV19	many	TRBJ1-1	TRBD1	CASSTSGRGPTEAFF	TGTGCCAGTAGTACTAGCGGCAGGGGGCCCACTGAAGCTTTCTTT
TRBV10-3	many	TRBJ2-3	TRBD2	CAISGGSHLTDTQYF	TGTGCCATTTCCGGGGGGTCCCATCTCACAGATACGCAGTATTTT
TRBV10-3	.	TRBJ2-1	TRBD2	CAISPRGGNNNEQFF	TGTGCCATCAGTCCGCGGGGGGGCAATAACAATGAGCAGTTCTTC
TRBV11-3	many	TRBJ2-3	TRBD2	CASSSGLAGGTDTQYF	TGTGCCAGCAGCTCGGGACTAGCGGGGGGCACAGATACGCAGTATTTT
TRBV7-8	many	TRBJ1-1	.	CASSLARSATEAFF	TGTGCCAGCAGCTTAGCGCGAAGCGCCACTGAAGCTTTCTTT
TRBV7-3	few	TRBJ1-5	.	CASSLRPQDRAHGSNQPQHF	TGTGCCAGCAGCTTAAGACCCCAGGACAGAGCACATGGGAGCAATCAGCCCCAGCATTTT
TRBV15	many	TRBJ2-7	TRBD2	CATSRGLAGQYF	TGTGCCACCAGCAGAGGGCTAGCGGGGCAGTACTTC
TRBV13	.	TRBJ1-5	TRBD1	CASSLIPGQGAGNQPQHF	TGTGCCAGCAGCTTAATTCCGGGGCAGGGGGCGGGCAATCAGCCCCAGCATTTT
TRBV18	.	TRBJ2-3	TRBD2	CASPGLAGTSTDTQYF	TGTGCCAGTCCCGGACTAGCGGGGACTAGCACAGATACGCAGTATTTT
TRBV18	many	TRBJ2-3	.	CASSGGLTTDTQYF	TGTGCCAGCTCCGGGGGCCTCACTACAGATACGCAGTATTTT
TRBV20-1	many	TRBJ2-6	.	CSGRSGANVLTF	TGCAGTGGCCGCTCTGGGGCCAACGTCCTGACTTTC
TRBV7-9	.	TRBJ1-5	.	CASSQEQVNNQPQHF	TGTGCCAGCAGCCAAGAACAGGTAAACAATCAGCCCCAGCATTTT
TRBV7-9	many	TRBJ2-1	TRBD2	CASSLGGLANEDEQFF	TGTGCCAGCAGCTTAGGGGGACTAGCGAATGAGGATGAGCAGTTCTTC
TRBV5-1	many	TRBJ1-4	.	CASSLGTANEKLFF	TGCGCCAGCAGCTTGGGTACAGCAAATGAAAAACTGTTTTTT
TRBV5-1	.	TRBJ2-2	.	CASSLRQPTGELFF	TGCGCCAGCAGCTTGAGACAGCCCACCGGGGAGCTGTTTTTT
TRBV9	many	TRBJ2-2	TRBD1	CASGGERTGLAGELFF	TGTGCCAGCGGCGGGGAGAGGACAGGGTTGGCCGGGGAGCTGTTTTTT
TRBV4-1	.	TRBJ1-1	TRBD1	CASSQGLWTGRTTEAFF	TGCGCCAGCAGCCAAGGACTCTGGACAGGGAGGACCACTGAAGCTTTCTTT
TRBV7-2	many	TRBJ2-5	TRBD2	CASSSQAGAIETQYF	TGTGCCAGCAGCTCCCAAGCGGGGGCCATTGAGACCCAGTACTTC
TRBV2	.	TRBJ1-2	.	CASTDGARGRGYTF	TGTGCCAGCACAGACGGGGCCCGGGGACGGGGCTACACCTTC
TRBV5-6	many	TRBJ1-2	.	CASSLTASGYTF	TGTGCCAGCAGCTTGACAGCTTCTGGCTACACCTTC
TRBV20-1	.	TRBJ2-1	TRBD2	CSATGLAGGGGNEQFF	TGCAGTGCTACCGGACTAGCGGGAGGGGGGGGGAATGAGCAGTTCTTC
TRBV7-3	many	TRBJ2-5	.	CASSLVAGGQETQYF	TGTGCCAGCAGCTTAGTTGCTGGGGGCCAAGAGACCCAGTACTTC
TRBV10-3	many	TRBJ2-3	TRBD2	CAISESAYRLAVTDTQYF	TGTGCCATCAGTGAGTCGGCGTATCGACTAGCCGTCACAGATACGCAGTATTTT